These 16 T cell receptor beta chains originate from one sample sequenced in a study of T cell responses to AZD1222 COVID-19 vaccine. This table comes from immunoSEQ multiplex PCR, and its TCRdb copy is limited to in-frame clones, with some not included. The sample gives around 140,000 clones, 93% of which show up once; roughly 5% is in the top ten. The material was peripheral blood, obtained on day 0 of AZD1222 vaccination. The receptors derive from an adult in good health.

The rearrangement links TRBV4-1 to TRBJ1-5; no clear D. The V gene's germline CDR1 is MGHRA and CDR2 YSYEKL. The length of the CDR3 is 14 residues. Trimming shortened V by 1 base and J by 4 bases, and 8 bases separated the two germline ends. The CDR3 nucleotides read TGCGCCAGCAGCCAAGTTCTGGGGAATCAGCCCCAGCATTTT. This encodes CASSQVLGNQPQHF.

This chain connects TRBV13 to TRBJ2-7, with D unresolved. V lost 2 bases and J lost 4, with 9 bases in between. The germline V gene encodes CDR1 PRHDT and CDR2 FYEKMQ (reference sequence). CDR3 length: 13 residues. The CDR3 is CASSLRNSYEQYF. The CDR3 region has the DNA TGTGCCAGCAGCTTAAGAAACAGTTACGAGCAGTACTTC.

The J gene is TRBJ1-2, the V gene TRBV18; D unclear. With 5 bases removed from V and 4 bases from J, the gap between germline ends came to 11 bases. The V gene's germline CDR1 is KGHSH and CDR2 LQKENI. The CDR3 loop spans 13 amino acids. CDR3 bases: TGTGCCAGCTCATTGCGCGGAGTCTATGGCTACACCTTC. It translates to CASSLRGVYGYTF.

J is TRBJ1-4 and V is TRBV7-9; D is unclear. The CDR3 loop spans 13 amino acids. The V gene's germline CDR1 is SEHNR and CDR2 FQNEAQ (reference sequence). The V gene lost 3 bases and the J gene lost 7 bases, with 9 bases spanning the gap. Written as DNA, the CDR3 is TGTGCCAGCAGCTTTCAGATAGCTGAAAAACTGTTTTTT. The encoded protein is CASSFQIAEKLFF. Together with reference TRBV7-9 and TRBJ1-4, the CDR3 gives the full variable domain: DTGVSQNPRHKITKRGQNVTFRCDPISEHNRLYWYRQTLGQGPEFLTYFQNEAQLEKSRLLSDRFSAERPKGSFSTLEIQRTEQGDSAMYLCASSFQIAEKLFFGSGTQLSVL.

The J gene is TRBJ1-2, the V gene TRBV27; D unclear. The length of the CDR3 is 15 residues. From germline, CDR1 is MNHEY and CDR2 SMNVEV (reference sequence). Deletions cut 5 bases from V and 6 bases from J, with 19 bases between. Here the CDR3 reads CASSRPGSGSNGYTF. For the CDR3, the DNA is TGTGCCAGCAGTCGTCCGGGCTCGGGGAGTAATGGCTACACCTTC.

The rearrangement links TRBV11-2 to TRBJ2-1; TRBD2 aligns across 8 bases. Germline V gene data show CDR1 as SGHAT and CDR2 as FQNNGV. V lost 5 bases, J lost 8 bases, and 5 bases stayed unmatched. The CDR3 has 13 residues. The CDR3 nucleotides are TGTGCCAGCAGCCTTCCTAGCGGGTATGAGCAGTTCTTC. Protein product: CASSLPSGYEQFF.

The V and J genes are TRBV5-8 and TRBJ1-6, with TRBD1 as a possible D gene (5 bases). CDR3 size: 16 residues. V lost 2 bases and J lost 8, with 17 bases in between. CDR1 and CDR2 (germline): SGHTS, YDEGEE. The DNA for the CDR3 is TGTGCCAGCAGCTTTAATTTCGGCAGGGTGGATTCACCCCTCCACTTT. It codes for CASSFNFGRVDSPLHF.

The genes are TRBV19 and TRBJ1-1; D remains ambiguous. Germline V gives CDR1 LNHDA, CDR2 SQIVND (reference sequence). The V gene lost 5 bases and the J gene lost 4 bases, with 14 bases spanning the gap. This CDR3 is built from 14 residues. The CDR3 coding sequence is TGTGCCAGTAGTCTAATAGGGTGGACCACTGAAGCTTTCTTT. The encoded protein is CASSLIGWTTEAFF.

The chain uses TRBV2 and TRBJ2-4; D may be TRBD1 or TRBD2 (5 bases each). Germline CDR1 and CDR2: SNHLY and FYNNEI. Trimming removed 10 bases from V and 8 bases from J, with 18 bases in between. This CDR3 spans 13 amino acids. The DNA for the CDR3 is TGTGCCACCGCTTCCGGGGCTGGGGACATTCAGTACTTC. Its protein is CATASGAGDIQYF. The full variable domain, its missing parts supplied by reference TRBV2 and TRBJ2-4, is EPEVTQTPSHQVTQMGQEVILRCVPISNHLYFYWYRQILGQKVEFLVSFYNNEISEKSEIFDDQFSVERPDGSNFTLKIRSTKLEDSAMYFCATASGAGDIQYFGAGTRLSVL.

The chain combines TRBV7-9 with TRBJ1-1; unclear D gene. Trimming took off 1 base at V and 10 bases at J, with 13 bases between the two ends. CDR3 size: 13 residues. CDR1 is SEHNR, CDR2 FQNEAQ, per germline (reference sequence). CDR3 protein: CASSLEGGMRAFF. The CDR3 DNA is TGTGCCAGCAGCTTAGAGGGCGGCATGAGAGCTTTCTTT.

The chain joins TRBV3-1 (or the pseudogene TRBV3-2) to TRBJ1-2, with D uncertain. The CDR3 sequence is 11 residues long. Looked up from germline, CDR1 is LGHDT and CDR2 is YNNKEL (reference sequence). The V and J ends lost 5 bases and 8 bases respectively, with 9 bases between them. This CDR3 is CASSRAGGYTF. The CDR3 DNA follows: TGTGCCAGCAGCAGGGCGGGAGGCTACACCTTC.

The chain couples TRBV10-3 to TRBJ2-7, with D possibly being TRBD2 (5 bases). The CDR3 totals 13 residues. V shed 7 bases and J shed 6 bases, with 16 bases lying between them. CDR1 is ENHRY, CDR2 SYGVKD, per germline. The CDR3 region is CAINGIPEAEQYF. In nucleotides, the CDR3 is TGTGCCATCAACGGGATCCCAGAAGCCGAGCAGTACTTC.

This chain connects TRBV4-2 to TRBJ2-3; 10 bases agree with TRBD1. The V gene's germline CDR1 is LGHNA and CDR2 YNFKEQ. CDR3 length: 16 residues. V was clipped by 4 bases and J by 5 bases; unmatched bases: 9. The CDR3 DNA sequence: TGTGCCAGCAGCCTTGTACCGGGACAGGGGAAAGATACGCAGTATTTT. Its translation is CASSLVPGQGKDTQYF.

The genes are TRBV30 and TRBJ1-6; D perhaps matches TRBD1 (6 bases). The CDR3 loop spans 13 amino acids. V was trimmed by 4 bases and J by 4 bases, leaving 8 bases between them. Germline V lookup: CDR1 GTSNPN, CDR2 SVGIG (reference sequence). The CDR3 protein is CAWTTGYNSPLHF. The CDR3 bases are TGTGCCTGGACAACAGGGTATAATTCACCCCTCCACTTT.

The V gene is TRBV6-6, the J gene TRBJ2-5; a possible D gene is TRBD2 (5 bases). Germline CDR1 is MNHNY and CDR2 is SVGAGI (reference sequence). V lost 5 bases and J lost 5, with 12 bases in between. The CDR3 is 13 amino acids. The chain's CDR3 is CASSGWTVETQYF. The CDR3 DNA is TGTGCCAGCAGTGGTTGGACTGTGGAGACCCAGTACTTC.

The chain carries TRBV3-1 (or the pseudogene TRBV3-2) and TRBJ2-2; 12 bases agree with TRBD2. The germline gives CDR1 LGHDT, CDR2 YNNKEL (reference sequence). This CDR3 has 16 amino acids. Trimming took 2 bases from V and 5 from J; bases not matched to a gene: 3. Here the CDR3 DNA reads TGTGCCAGCAGCCAACCTAGCGGGAGGGTTACCGGGGAGCTGTTTTTT. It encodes CASSQPSGRVTGELFF.